This paragraph covers one TCR beta chain sequence. Its antigen is unknown. Base qualities were left out, and no much larger clone turns up one base away. This entry comes from a study of blood T cell repertoires in COVID-19 (dated by TCRdb to about 2020). General notes on the study: Collaborator samples came from the United States, Italy and Spain and covered acute and convalescent phases of COVID-19. The material from the prospective study consisted of cDNA or gDNA derived from T cells, B-cell-depleted T cells, or PBMCs. The dataset comprised deeply sampled blood TCRbeta repertoires from subjects exposed to, actively infected with, or recovered from COVID-19. The repertoires were released in a freely available public database meant as a resource for research on the immune response to SARS-CoV-2. Samples came from the ongoing ImmuneRACE study (first 160 participants) plus 1,254 subjects from 6 global collaborators. The sample metadata nearly always contained a de-identified subject ID, COVID-19 status, age in years and sex. Where HLA class I and class II types were available, the types were taken from metadata supplied by the sample provider, not from assay-based typing.

At one collaborating source in Seattle, patients were enrolled during active infection and were followed longitudinally through the course of disease. The collaborating institutions used their own protocols to collect whole blood in K2EDTA tubes. For TCRbeta analysis, collaborators shipped samples as frozen whole blood, isolated PBMCs, or DNA extracted from either of those sample types. The cysteine opens and the phenylalanine closes a CDR3 of 13 amino acids. CDR3 DNA is the only sequence kept; it has 39 bases, read in frame from the first base. CDR1 and CDR2 were assigned from the germline V gene as SGDLS and YYNGEE. Relative to germline, V is missing 6 bases and J is missing 7 bases, with 6 bases of the junction outside any gene match. TCRbeta CDR3 regions were amplified from genomic DNA using the immunoSEQ Assay, a bias-controlled multiplex PCR. Per the source publication's procedure: The number of nucleated cells in each sample was estimated from the amplification of reference gene primers within the assay. To quantify the absolute abundance of each unique TCRbeta CDR3 rearrangement, sequence reads were collapsed and filtered. For each sample, productive Simpson clonality was calculated by taking the square root of Simpson's diversity index across productive rearrangements. In its TCRdb copy, this immuneACCESS table keeps in-frame sequences only and misses some clones. Where compared with another copy, unresolved V genes explain less than half of these, and the others have no known cause. V and J calls and clone size follow that table, whereas D and trimming were derived from the DNA. Within this sample are about 200,000 clones, with roughly 88% of them counted one time only. Over 15% of the sample rests with the top ten.

General conclusions and limits of the study: How much clinical and demographic metadata was included differed by source and by participant, and the metadata was provided uncurated.

Sample: peripheral blood. This TCR came from a man aged 50-59 years with COVID-19, enrolled during active disease. The chain uses TRBV9 and TRBJ2-1; TRBD2 matches 8 bases in the middle. DNA sequence: TGTGCCAGCAATATGCGGGGGGAGAATGAGCAGTTCTTC. This sequence encodes CASNMRGENEQFF.